This T cell receptor (beta chain) is from a study of blood T cell repertoires in COVID-19 (dated by TCRdb to 2020 to 2021). Broadly, across the study: Samples from collaborators originated in the United States, Italy and Spain and spanned both the acute and convalescent phases of COVID-19. The prospective study material was composed of cDNA or gDNA derived from T cells, B-cell-depleted T cells, or PBMCs. Deeply sampled blood TCRbeta repertoires from subjects exposed to, actively infected with, or recovered from COVID-19 were included in the dataset. A freely available public database, intended as a resource for researchers studying the immune response to SARS-CoV-2, is where the repertoires were released. The samples were drawn from the first 160 participants of the ongoing ImmuneRACE study and from about 1,200 subjects provided by 6 global collaborators. A de-identified subject ID, COVID-19 status, age in years and sex were almost always included in the sample metadata. Where HLA class I and class II types were available, the types were taken from metadata supplied by the sample provider, not from assay-based typing. The paper as a whole reports these results and caveats: Clinical and demographic metadata were provided uncurated, with the amount varying by source and participant.

Points on this clone: The specificity of this receptor is unknown. Within one base of it there is no much larger clone, and no base qualities were kept.

The collaborating institutions used their own protocols to collect whole blood in K2EDTA tubes. For TCRbeta analysis, collaborators shipped samples in one of three forms: frozen whole blood, isolated PBMCs, or DNA extracted from either of those sample types. TCRbeta CDR3 regions were amplified from genomic DNA using the immunoSEQ Assay, a bias-controlled multiplex PCR. The authors' pipeline ran thus. The number of nucleated cells in each sample was estimated by amplification of reference gene primers within the assay. To quantify the absolute abundance of each unique TCRbeta CDR3 rearrangement, sequence reads were collapsed and filtered. For each sample, productive Simpson clonality was calculated by taking the square root of Simpson's diversity index across productive rearrangements. In TCRdb, the immuneACCESS table is reduced to in-frame sequences with V and J assigned. These tables do not hold every clone; where another copy was compared, an unresolved V gene accounts for under half, and the others remain unexplained. V and J calls plus clone size are reproduced from that table; the DNA served to infer D and trimming. The sample table contains around 140,000 clones; only one count was recorded for approximately 87% of them. The ten largest clones take up 2% to 3% of the sample.

The CDR3 has 14 amino acids, counting the end cysteine and phenylalanine. This entry keeps only the CDR3 DNA: 42 bases, framed from base 1. Trimming removed 7 bases from V and 2 bases from J; the gene matches leave 5 bases unexplained. The germline V gene specifies MNHEY as CDR1 and SVGAGI as CDR2. The clonotype was recovered from a man aged 45-65 years with active COVID-19. Sequencing was performed on peripheral blood. In this chain, TRBV6-5 is recombined with TRBJ2-1, with 7 bases in between that match TRBD1. The CDR3: CASTPGTAYNEQFF. The DNA is TGTGCCAGCACACCCGGGACAGCCTACAATGAGCAGTTCTTC.